The 25 T cell receptor beta chains in this list originate from one sample, sequenced in a study of T cell changes during pregnancy in multiple sclerosis (dated by TCRdb to the late 2010s). Libraries were built with the immunoSEQ multiplex PCR assay. In its TCRdb copy, this immuneACCESS table keeps in-frame sequences only and misses some clones. Where compared with another copy, unresolved V genes explain less than half of these, and the others have no known cause. For this sample the table gives 54,000 or so clones, of which about 94% were detected only once. The ten largest clones add up to roughly 0.35% of the sample. The sequencing used CD4+ T cells from peripheral blood mononuclear cells, collected before pregnancy. The receptors derive from a female donor with multiple sclerosis, enrolled in a pregnancy study.

This clone was detected once. The chain is built from TRBV6-6 and TRBJ2-4; perhaps TRBD1 as D (6 bases). Germline assignment: CDR1 MNHNY and CDR2 SVGAGI (reference sequence). The CDR3 runs to 14 residues. Trimming left V 6 bases short and J 6 bases short, with 15 bases between. The CDR3 region is CASRNGQHGNIQYF. The CDR3 DNA reads as TGTGCCAGCAGAAACGGACAGCACGGAAACATTCAGTACTTC.

This clone was recorded once. J is TRBJ2-2 and V is TRBV28; D uncertain. This CDR3 has 14 amino acids. With 3 bases removed from V and 2 bases from J, the gap between germline ends came to 7 bases. Germline V gene data show CDR1 as MDHEN and CDR2 as SYDVKM. The CDR3 is CASSFLFNTGELFF. CDR3 nucleotide sequence: TGTGCCAGCAGTTTCCTATTCAACACCGGGGAGCTGTTTTTT.

This rearrangement joins TRBV27 to TRBJ2-2; TRBD2 agrees at 11 bases. There are 14 residues in the CDR3. With V trimmed by 7 bases and J by 4 bases, 2 bases remained unmatched. Germline CDR1 MNHEY, CDR2 SMNVEV (reference sequence). The CDR3, as DNA: TGTGCCAGCAAGGGACTAGCGGTCACCGGGGAGCTGTTTTTT. Residues: CASKGLAVTGELFF.

The chain links TRBV25-1 to TRBJ1-2; TRBD1 aligns across 10 bases. Trimming removed 4 bases from V and 11 bases from J; junction bases left unmatched: 4. There are 12 residues in the CDR3. Germline values: CDR1 MGHDK, CDR2 SYGVNS. CDR3 residues: CASSGDRGGYTF. The CDR3 coding sequence is TGTGCCAGCAGTGGGGACAGGGGTGGTTACACCTTC.

CDR3 residues: CASSGGPSSGIKTQYF. For the CDR3, the DNA is TGTGCCAGCAGCGGGGGTCCATCTAGCGGAATCAAGACCCAGTACTTC. The chain employs TRBV9 and TRBJ2-5, with 7 bases matching TRBD2. The CDR3 extends over 16 amino acids. Germline lookup yields CDR1 SGDLS and CDR2 YYNGEE. The ends lost 3 bases at V and 6 bases at J; junction bases unmatched: 14.

The V gene is TRBV27, the J gene TRBJ2-1, with D possibly being TRBD2 (6 bases). Germline V gene sequence: CDR1 MNHEY, CDR2 SMNVEV (reference sequence). The CDR3 has 16 amino acids. The V end was cut by 5 bases, the J end by 9 bases, with 23 bases between. In DNA form, the CDR3 reads TGTGCCAGCAGTCTCCTTGGAGGGCGCAGTAGTAGTGAGCAGTTCTTC. This gives the protein CASSLLGGRSSSEQFF.

The genes are TRBV2 and TRBJ2-7; weak D call: TRBD1 (6 bases). This CDR3 is 12 amino acids long. Germline CDR1 is SNHLY and CDR2 is FYNNEI. V was shortened by 8 bases and J by 1 base, with 9 bases between the two germline ends. CDR3 residues: CASQDRSYEQYF. In nucleotides, the CDR3 is TGTGCCAGCCAAGACAGGTCCTACGAGCAGTACTTC.

The table lists this clone with a count of one. The chain employs TRBV7-2 and TRBJ2-6, with 8 positions matching TRBD2. This CDR3 has 17 amino acids. After removal of 5 bases from V and 0 bases from J, the junction contained 6 bases not matched to a gene. The V gene's germline CDR1 is SGHTA and CDR2 FQGNSA. DNA for the CDR3: TGTGCCAGCAGCCTTAGCGGGACGAGCTCTGGGGCCAACGTCCTGACTTTC. This encodes CASSLSGTSSGANVLTF.

The chain's CDR3 is CASSPLAAASYEQYF. DNA of the CDR3: TGTGCCAGCAGCCCCCTTGCCGCGGCAAGCTACGAGCAGTACTTC. The chain employs TRBV7-6 and TRBJ2-7; D call uncertain. This CDR3 is 15 amino acids long. Trimming took 5 bases from V and 3 from J, leaving 17 bases between them. CDR1 and CDR2 (germline): SGHVS, FNYEAQ.

This clone has a single count. This chain connects TRBV4-2 to TRBJ1-2; 7 bases fit TRBD1. Germline CDR1 reads LGHNA; CDR2 reads YNFKEQ. V was pared by 5 bases and J by 0 bases, with 6 bases of the junction left unmatched. The CDR3 is made up of 15 amino acids. CDR3: CASSTSGTANYGYTF. The CDR3 bases are TGTGCCAGCAGCACCTCCGGGACAGCTAACTATGGCTACACCTTC.

This chain uses TRBV27 with TRBJ2-3; 9 positions agree with TRBD2. The CDR3 is made up of 17 amino acids. Germline assignment: CDR1 MNHEY and CDR2 SMNVEV (reference sequence). Unmatched junction bases numbered 8, after V lost 2 bases and J lost 2 bases. The CDR3 region has the DNA TGTGCCAGCAGTTTAAGGTTACTAGCGGGTTTCACAGATACGCAGTATTTT. Its translation: CASSLRLLAGFTDTQYF.

This chain connects TRBV19 to TRBJ1-1; possible D gene TRBD1, 5 bases. Between the trimmed V and J ends, which lost 7 bases and 0 bases, there was a span of 18 bases. CDR1 is LNHDA, CDR2 SQIVND, per germline (reference sequence). This CDR3 spans 16 amino acids. In nucleotides, the CDR3 is TGTGCCAGTAATACGCTGGCAGGGATTATGAACACTGAAGCTTTCTTT. This codes for CASNTLAGIMNTEAFF.

The rearrangement links TRBV28 to TRBJ1-5; possible D gene TRBD1, 6 bases. V shed 5 bases and J shed 4 bases, with 6 bases lying between them. The CDR3 has 12 residues. CDR1 is MDHEN, CDR2 SYDVKM, per germline. Here the CDR3 reads CASSTGNQPQHF. CDR3 coding DNA: TGTGCCAGCAGTACAGGGAATCAGCCCCAGCATTTT.

This rearrangement joins TRBV19 to TRBJ2-7; 7 bases fit TRBD1. The germline gives CDR1 LNHDA, CDR2 SQIVND (reference sequence). The CDR3 is 16 residues long. After removal of 4 bases from V and 4 bases from J, the junction contained 13 bases not matched to a gene. The CDR3 spells CASSTGTGANHYEQYF. The CDR3 DNA sequence: TGTGCCAGTAGTACAGGAACAGGGGCCAACCATTACGAGCAGTACTTC.

The chain has TRBV28 and TRBJ1-2; TRBD1 aligns across 7 bases. Per germline, CDR1 MDHEN and CDR2 SYDVKM. V was pared by 4 bases and J by 6 bases, with 2 bases of the junction left unmatched. The CDR3 is made up of 12 amino acids. This CDR3 is CASSSGGNGYTF. CDR3 bases: TGTGCCAGCAGTTCAGGGGGGAATGGCTACACCTTC.

The chain combines TRBV19 with TRBJ1-5; D is undetermined. CDR1 LNHDA and CDR2 SQIVND come from the germline V gene (reference sequence). With 3 bases removed from V and 1 base from J, the gap between germline ends came to 10 bases. This CDR3 is built from 15 residues. Written as DNA, the CDR3 is TGTGCCAGTAGTATTGGAGGGTTGAGCAATCAGCCCCAGCATTTT. Translating it yields CASSIGGLSNQPQHF.

V and J are TRBV7-9 and TRBJ2-2, with no clear D. Germline V gene data show CDR1 as SEHNR and CDR2 as FQNEAQ (reference sequence). V was cut by 6 bases and J by 4 bases, with 6 bases left in between. The CDR3 runs to 12 residues. CDR3 coding DNA: TGTGCCAGCAGGTGGGCCACCGGGGAGCTGTTTTTT. Residues: CASRWATGELFF.

The rearrangement joins TRBV30 to TRBJ1-2, with D tentatively TRBD1 (6 bases). V was cut by 2 bases and J by 8 bases, with 12 bases left in between. Germline loops: CDR1 GTSNPN, CDR2 SVGIG (reference sequence). This CDR3 spans 12 amino acids. CDR3 amino acids: CAWSFTGKGYTF. CDR3 nucleotides: TGTGCCTGGAGTTTTACAGGGAAAGGCTACACCTTC. Based on the CDR3 plus reference TRBV30 and TRBJ1-2, the full variable domain is SQTIHQWPATLVQPVGSPLSLECTVEGTSNPNLYWYRQAAGRGLQLLFYSVGIGQISSEVPQNLSASRPQDRQFILSSKKLLLSDSGFYLCAWSFTGKGYTFGSGTRLTVV.

The CDR3 DNA sequence: TGTGCCAGCATCGACAGGAGCCTCTCTGGAAACACCATATATTTT. It yields the protein CASIDRSLSGNTIYF. This rearrangement joins TRBV7-9 to TRBJ1-3; a weak D match, TRBD1 (6 bases). Germline V gene sequence: CDR1 SEHNR, CDR2 FQNEAQ (reference sequence). There are 15 residues in the CDR3. V lost 7 bases and J lost 0, with 13 bases in between. The full variable domain, its missing parts supplied by reference TRBV7-9 and TRBJ1-3, is DTGVSQNPRHKITKRGQNVTFRCDPISEHNRLYWYRQTLGQGPEFLTYFQNEAQLEKSRLLSDRFSAERPKGSFSTLEIQRTEQGDSAMYLCASIDRSLSGNTIYFGEGSWLTVV.

This rearrangement joins TRBV10-3 to TRBJ2-3; TRBD2 matches at 9 bases. There are 12 residues in the CDR3. V was pared by 4 bases and J by 8 bases, with 1 base of the junction left unmatched. Per the germline V gene, CDR1 is ENHRY and CDR2 is SYGVKD. CDR3 nucleotides: TGTGCCATCAGTGCTAGCGGGACTACGCAGTATTTT. This sequence encodes CAISASGTTQYF.

This chain connects TRBV30 to TRBJ1-2; D may be TRBD1 (6 bases). This CDR3 spans 12 amino acids. V lost 1 base and J lost 4, with 7 bases in between. Germline assignment: CDR1 GTSNPN and CDR2 SVGIG (reference sequence). The CDR3 loop is CAWSADSYGYTF. In nucleotides, the CDR3 is TGTGCCTGGAGTGCGGACAGCTATGGCTACACCTTC. The full variable domain, completed using reference TRBV30 and TRBJ1-2, is SQTIHQWPATLVQPVGSPLSLECTVEGTSNPNLYWYRQAAGRGLQLLFYSVGIGQISSEVPQNLSASRPQDRQFILSSKKLLLSDSGFYLCAWSADSYGYTFGSGTRLTVV.

V usage is TRBV10-3 and J usage is TRBJ2-5, with TRBD2 identical over 12 bases. The CDR3 sequence is 15 residues long. Per the germline V gene, CDR1 is ENHRY and CDR2 is SYGVKD. V lost 6 bases and J lost 4; bases outside the gene matches: 6. This CDR3 reads CAIRPSGRATETQYF. The CDR3 nucleotides read TGTGCCATCAGACCTAGCGGGAGGGCCACAGAGACCCAGTACTTC.

The V and J genes are TRBV4-3 and TRBJ1-2; TRBD1 might be the D (5 bases). Deletions cut 0 bases from V and 5 bases from J, with 13 bases between. The CDR3 is made up of 15 amino acids. CDR1 is LGHNA, CDR2 YSLEER, per germline. The CDR3 here is CASSQEVSGGYGYTF. CDR3 coding DNA: TGCGCCAGCAGCCAAGAAGTATCGGGGGGGTATGGCTACACCTTC.

Written as DNA, the CDR3 is TGTGCCAGCAGGACGACAGAGAACTATGGCTACACCTTC. Amino acid sequence: CASRTTENYGYTF. V and J are TRBV6-5 and TRBJ1-2; D is perhaps TRBD1 (5 bases). Deletions cut 6 bases from V and 2 bases from J, with 10 bases between. Per germline, CDR1 MNHEY and CDR2 SVGAGI. The CDR3 has 13 residues.

This chain connects TRBV5-4 to TRBJ2-1, with 8 bases identical to TRBD2. J gave up 0 bases and V 3 bases, and 2 bases lay outside the gene matches. The CDR3 runs 15 residues. Germline CDR1 reads SGHNT; CDR2 reads YYREEE (reference sequence). CDR3 coding DNA: TGTGCCAGCAGCTATAGCGGGGACTCCTACAATGAGCAGTTCTTC. Its protein product is CASSYSGDSYNEQFF.